This T cell receptor beta chain appears in the sequencing data of a study of T cells expressing NK-cell markers. Overall study: Sequencing of TCR beta repertoires drew on sorted CD3+CD56+NKG2C+, CD3+CD56+NKG2C- and CD3+CD56-NKG2C+ T cells. Just one sequenced donor of eight was HCMV-seronegative, while seven were seropositive.

No DNA is given; TCRdb re-called the 5' RACE reads and lists each CDR3 protein once. Its table records about 260,000 distinct CDR3 sequences. Findings and caveats of the study: There remained a lack of clarity about HCMV specificity of expanded NKG2C+ T cell clones.

The CDR3 length is 13 residues. Per germline, CDR1 DFQATT and CDR2 SNEGSKA (reference sequence). In the case of this clonotype: Antigen specificity is unknown.

The chain links TRBV20-1 to TRBJ1-2. The sample was blood T cells: a sorted CD56 or NKG2C T cell subset, CD4+ or CD8+ T cells, or bulk PBMC T cells (not recorded which). The receptor comes from a man aged 18 to 35 in good health. The CDR3 sequence is CSASPSARYGYTF.